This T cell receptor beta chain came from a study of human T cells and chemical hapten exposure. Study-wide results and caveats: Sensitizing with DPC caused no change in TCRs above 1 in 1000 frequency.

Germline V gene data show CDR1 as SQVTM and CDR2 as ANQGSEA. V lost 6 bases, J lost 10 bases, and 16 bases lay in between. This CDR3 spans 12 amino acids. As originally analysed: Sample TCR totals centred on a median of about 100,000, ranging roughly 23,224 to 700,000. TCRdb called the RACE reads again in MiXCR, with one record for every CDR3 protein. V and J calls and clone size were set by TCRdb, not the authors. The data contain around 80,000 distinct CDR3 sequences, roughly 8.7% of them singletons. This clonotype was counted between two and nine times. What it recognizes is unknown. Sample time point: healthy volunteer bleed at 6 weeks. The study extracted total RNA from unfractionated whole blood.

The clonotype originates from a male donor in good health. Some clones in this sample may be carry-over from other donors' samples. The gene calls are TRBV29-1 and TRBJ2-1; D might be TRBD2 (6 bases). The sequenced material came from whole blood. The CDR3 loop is CSVRDSGWEQFF. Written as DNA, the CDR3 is TGCAGCGTGCGGGACTCCGGATGGGAGCAGTTCTTC.